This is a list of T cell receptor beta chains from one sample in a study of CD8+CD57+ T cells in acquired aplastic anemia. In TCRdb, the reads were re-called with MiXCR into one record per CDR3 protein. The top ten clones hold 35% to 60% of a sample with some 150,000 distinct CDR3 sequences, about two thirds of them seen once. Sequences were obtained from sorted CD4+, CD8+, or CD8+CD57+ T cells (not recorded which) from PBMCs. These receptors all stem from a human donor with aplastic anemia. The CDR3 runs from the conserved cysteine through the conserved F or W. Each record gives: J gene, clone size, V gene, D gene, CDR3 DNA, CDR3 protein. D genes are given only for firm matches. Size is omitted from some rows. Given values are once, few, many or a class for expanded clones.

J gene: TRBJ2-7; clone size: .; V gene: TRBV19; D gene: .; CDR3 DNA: TGTGCCAGTAGTATGGACGGATACTACGAGCAGTACTTC; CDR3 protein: CASSMDGYYEQYF
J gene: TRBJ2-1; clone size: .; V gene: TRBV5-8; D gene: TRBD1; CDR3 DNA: TGTGCCAGCAGCTTGGGGACAGGGCTTTACAATGAGCAGTTCTTC; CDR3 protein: CASSLGTGLYNEQFF
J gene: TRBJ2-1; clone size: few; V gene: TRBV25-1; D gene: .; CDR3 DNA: TGTGCCAGCCGGGGGTACGCTAACAATGAGCAGTTCTTC; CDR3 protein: CASRGYANNEQFF
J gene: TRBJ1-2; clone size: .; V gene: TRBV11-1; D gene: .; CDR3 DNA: TGTGCCAGCAGTGAGGGGAGCTATGGCTACACCTTC; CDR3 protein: CASSEGSYGYTF
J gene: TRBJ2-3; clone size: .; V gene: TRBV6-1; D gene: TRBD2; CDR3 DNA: TGTGCCATCAGTTCAGGGACTAGCGGGAGTTCAGATACGCAGTATTTT; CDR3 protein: CAISSGTSGSSDTQYF
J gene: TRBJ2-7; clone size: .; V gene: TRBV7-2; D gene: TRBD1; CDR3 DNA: TGTGCCAGCAGCTTTACGGACAGGGAGTACGAGCAGTACTTC; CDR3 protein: CASSFTDREYEQYF
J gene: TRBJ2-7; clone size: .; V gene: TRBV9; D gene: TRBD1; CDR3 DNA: TGTGCCAGCAGCGGGGACAGGTCCTACGAGCAGTACTTC; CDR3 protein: CASSGDRSYEQYF
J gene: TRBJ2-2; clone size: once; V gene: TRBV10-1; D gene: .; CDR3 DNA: TGCGCCAGCAGTGAGCCGGGGTCCGGGGAGCTGTTTTTT; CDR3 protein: CASSEPGSGELFF
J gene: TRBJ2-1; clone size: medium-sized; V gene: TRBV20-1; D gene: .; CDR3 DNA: TGCAGTGCTAGAGATACATTGGGGGGCGACTACAATGAGCAGTTCTTC; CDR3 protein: CSARDTLGGDYNEQFF
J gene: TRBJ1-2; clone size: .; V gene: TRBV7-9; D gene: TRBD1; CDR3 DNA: TGTGCCAGCAGCTTATCGACAGGGGATGGCTACACCTTC; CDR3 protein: CASSLSTGDGYTF
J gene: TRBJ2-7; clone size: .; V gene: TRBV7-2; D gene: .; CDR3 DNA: TGTGCCAGCAGCACCCACCCCCCCTACGAGCAGTACTTC; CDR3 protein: CASSTHPPYEQYF
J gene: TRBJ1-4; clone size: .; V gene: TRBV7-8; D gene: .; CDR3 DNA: TGTGCCAGCAGCTTAGCGGGGTCGGCTGTTAATGAAAAACTGTTTTTT; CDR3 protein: CASSLAGSAVNEKLFF
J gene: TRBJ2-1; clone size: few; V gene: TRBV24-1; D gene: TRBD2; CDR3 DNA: TGTGCCACCAGTTTGAAGCGGGGGGGCACTGAGCAGTTCTTC; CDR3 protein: CATSLKRGGTEQFF
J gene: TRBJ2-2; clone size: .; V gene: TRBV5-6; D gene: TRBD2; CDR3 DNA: TGTGCCAGCAGTGCCGTCGTGGTAGCGGGAGAGACCGGGGAGCTGTTTTTT; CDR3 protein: CASSAVVVAGETGELFF
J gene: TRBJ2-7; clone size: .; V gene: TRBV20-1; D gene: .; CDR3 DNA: TGCAGCGGCCTCATCGGCTACGAGCAGTACTTC; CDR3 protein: CSGLIGYEQYF
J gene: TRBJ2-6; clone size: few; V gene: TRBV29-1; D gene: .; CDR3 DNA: TGCAGCGTTCGTTTCAGCTCTGGGGCCAACGTCCTGACTTTC; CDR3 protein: CSVRFSSGANVLTF
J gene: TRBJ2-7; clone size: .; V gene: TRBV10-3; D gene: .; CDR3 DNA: TGTGCCAGCAGTTACTCTCCAGGGAGGGAGCAGTACTTC; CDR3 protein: CASSYSPGREQYF
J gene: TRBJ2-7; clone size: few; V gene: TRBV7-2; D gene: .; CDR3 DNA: TGTGCCAGCAGCTTAGGATCAGGGTCCTACGAGCAGTACTTC; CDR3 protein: CASSLGSGSYEQYF
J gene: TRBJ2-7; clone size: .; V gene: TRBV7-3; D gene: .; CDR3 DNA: TGTGCCAGCAGCCCCTGGGACACGGTCGACGAGCAGTACTTC; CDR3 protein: CASSPWDTVDEQYF
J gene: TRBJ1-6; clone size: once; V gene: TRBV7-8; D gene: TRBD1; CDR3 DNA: TGTGCCAGCAGCCTAGGAGTCGGGACAGGCACCCTCCACTTT; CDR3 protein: CASSLGVGTGTLHF
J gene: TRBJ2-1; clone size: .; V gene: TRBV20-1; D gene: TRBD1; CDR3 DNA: TGCAGTGCTAGAGAAAGAGACAGGGGGACCGATGAGCAGTTCTTC; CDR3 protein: CSARERDRGTDEQFF
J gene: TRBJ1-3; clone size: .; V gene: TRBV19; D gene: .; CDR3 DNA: TGTGCCAGTAGTATGATCTTACTCTCTGGAAACACCATATATTTT; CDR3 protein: CASSMILLSGNTIYF
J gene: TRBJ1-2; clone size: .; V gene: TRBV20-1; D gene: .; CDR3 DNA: TGCAGTGCTAGAGCGGGGGATAACTATGGCTACACCTTC; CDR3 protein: CSARAGDNYGYTF
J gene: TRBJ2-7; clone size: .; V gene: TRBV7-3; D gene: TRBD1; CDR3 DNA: TGTGCCAGCAGTGAATATCCAGGGGGCCGCGAGCAGTACTTC; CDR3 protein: CASSEYPGGREQYF
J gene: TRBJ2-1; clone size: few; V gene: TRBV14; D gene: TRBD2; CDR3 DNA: TGTGCCAGCAGCCCAACTAGCGGCCTATACAATGAGCAGTTCTTC; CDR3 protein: CASSPTSGLYNEQFF
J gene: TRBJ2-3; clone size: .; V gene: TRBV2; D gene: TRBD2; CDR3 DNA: TGTGCCAGCAGTGTGCAGATTAGCGGGAGGGCCCATTTT; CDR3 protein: CASSVQISGRAHF
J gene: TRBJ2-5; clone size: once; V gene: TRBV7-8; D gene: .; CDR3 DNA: TGTGCCAGCAGGCCGAAAAGGGTAGGGACGAAAGGACAAGAGACCCAGTACTTC; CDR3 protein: CASRPKRVGTKGQETQYF
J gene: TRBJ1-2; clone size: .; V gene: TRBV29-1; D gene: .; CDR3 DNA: TGCAGCGTTGATGACAGGTTGGGCTATGGCTACACCTTC; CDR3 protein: CSVDDRLGYGYTF
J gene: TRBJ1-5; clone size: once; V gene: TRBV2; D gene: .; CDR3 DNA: TGTGCCAGCAGTGAGGTTAGCAATCAGCCCCAGCATTTT; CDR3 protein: CASSEVSNQPQHF
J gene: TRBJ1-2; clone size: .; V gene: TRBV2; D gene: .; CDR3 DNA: TGTGCCAGCAGTGAAGTGGGCCGGGAGGGCTATGGCTACACCTTC; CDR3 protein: CASSEVGREGYGYTF
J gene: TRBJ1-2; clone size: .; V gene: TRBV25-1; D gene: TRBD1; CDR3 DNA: TGTGCCAGCAGCTTAGAGGGACAGGGGGGCTACACCTTC; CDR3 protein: CASSLEGQGGYTF
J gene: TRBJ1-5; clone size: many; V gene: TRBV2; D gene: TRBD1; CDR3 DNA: TGTGCCAGCAGGAGGGGGGACAGTATGTTTAGAGAGCCCCAGCATTTT; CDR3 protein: CASRRGDSMFREPQHF
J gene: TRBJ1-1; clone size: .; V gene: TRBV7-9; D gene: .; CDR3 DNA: TGTGCCAGCAGCTTGACGGACTGGGACCAGGAAGCTTTCTTT; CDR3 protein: CASSLTDWDQEAFF
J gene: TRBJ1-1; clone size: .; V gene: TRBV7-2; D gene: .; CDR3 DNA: TGTGCCAGCAGAAGACAGTTGAACACTGAAGCTTTCTTT; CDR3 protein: CASRRQLNTEAFF
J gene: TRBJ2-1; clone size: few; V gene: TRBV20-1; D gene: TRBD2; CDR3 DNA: TGCAGTTTTCCCCGACTAGCGGGGGACCACAATGAGCAGTTCTTC; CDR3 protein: CSFPRLAGDHNEQFF
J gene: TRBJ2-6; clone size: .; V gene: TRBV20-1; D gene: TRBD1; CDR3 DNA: TGCAGTGCTACAGGGGGCGTCGGGGCCAACGTCCTGACTTTC; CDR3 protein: CSATGGVGANVLTF
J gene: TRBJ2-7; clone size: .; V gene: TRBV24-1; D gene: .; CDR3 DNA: TGTGCCACCAGTGATTGGACTCGGGAGCAGTACTTC; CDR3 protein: CATSDWTREQYF
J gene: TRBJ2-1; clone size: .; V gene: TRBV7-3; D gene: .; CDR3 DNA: TGTGCCAGCAGCCCTATGTTGAGGAACCCAATCGATGAGCAGTTCTTC; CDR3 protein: CASSPMLRNPIDEQFF
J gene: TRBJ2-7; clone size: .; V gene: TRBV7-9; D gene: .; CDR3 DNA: TGTGCCAGCAGCTTAGTGGCAGGGGAGAGCGAGCAGTACTTC; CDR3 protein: CASSLVAGESEQYF
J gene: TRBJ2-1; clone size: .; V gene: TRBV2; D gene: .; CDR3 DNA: TGTGCCAGCAGTCTCCTGCGGGGGACATACAATGAGCAGTTCTTC; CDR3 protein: CASSLLRGTYNEQFF
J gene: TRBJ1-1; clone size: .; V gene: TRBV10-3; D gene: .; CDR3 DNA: TGTGCCATCAGTGGGGGTAACACTGAAGCTTTCTTT; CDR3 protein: CAISGGNTEAFF
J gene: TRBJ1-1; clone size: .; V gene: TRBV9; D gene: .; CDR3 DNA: TGTGCCAGCAGCGTAGACGGGGGGTGGACTGAAGCTTTCTTT; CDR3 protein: CASSVDGGWTEAFF
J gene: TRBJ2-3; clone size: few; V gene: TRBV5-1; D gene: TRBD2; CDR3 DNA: TGCGCCAGCGGAAAAGCGGGAGGAGATACGCAGTATTTT; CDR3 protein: CASGKAGGDTQYF
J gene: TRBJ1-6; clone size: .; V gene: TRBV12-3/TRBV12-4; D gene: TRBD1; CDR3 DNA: TGTGCCAGCAGTTTACCGACAGGGATTTTTTCACCCCTCCACTTT; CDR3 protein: CASSLPTGIFSPLHF
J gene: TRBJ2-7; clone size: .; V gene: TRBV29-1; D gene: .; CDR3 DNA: TGCAGCGTTGAAGTTCCGAGCAACGAGCAGTACTTC; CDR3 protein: CSVEVPSNEQYF